This T cell receptor (beta chain) was obtained from a study of blood T cell repertoires in COVID-19. About the research overall: PBMCs, B-cell-depleted T cells, or T cells provided the cDNA or gDNA that made up the material.

Clones were read by immunoSEQ multiplex PCR, and TCRdb kept only the in-frame ones, dropping some. The sample has roughly 230,000 clones, approximately 85% seen once. The sequence was collected from a man aged 35 to 55 with acute or convalescent COVID-19. Material: peripheral blood.

In DNA, the CDR3 is TGTGCCAGCAGCCAAGGATCGGGGGGCAATCAGCCCCAGCATTTT. Its translation: CASSQGSGGNQPQHF. The chain joins TRBV3-1 (or the pseudogene TRBV3-2) to TRBJ1-5; a weak D match, TRBD1 (5 bases). This CDR3 contains 15 residues. Deletions cut 1 base from V and 2 bases from J, with 9 bases between. Germline CDR1 and CDR2: LGHDT and YNNKEL (reference sequence).